The T cell receptor beta chain described here comes from a study of blood T cells in healthy people across ages. Combining a sample-barcoded 5' primer with a J-beta primer mix, a second PCR ran for roughly 6 to 11 cycles. Via MiXCR, TCRdb re-called the 5' RACE reads, giving one row per CDR3 protein. The sample carries about 670,000 distinct CDR3 sequences, roughly 43% recorded once. The CDR3 runs to 12 residues. Germline lookup yields CDR1 MNHEY and CDR2 SVGEGT. This clonotype was seen once. An end of the junction differs from the germline gene, which may be a read error. The genes are TRBV6-2 or TRBV6-3 and TRBJ2-4; D remains ambiguous. Gene TRBJ2-7 matches the end of the DNA better, so the J call may be wrong. This receptor was taken from a man of 80 years or more in good health. Sequenced sample: blood. This CDR3 reads CAGSQTRYEQYF. As DNA, the CDR3 is TGTGCCGGCAGTCAGACACGTTACGAGCAGTACTTC.